This T cell receptor (beta chain) is from a study of T cell repertoires in cytomegalovirus infection. Study summary: Signatures in public TCR beta sequences pointed to both CMV infection and matching HLA type. Study-wide findings and caveats: Ex vivo, HLA-C-restricted CMV-specific TCR beta clonotypes prevailed over the rest of the response. Using cumulative public TCR beta family frequency, the authors identified those who carried CMV together with the relevant HLA.

The germline V and J ends were trimmed by 4 bases and 5 bases, with 31 bases remaining between them. Germline CDR1 and CDR2: SGHDT and YYEEEE. CDR3 length: 20 residues. One entry per CDR3 protein results from TCRdb running MiXCR on the reads. The sample consists of about 830,000 distinct CDR3 sequences, approximately 32% of them appearing once. A remark on this clonotype: Its antigen remains unknown.

This TCR came from a human donor in good health (CMV status not recorded). Some clones in this sample may be carry-over from other donors' samples. The chain employs TRBV5-6 and TRBJ2-1; no clear D. The sequenced sample was cultured CD8+ T cells from PBMCs, obtained from culture after CMV antigen stimulation. CDR3: CASSPTFGVITTVKDNEQFF. CDR3 in DNA: TGTGCCAGCAGCCCGACTTTCGGTGTTATAACGACTGTCAAAGACAATGAGCAGTTCTTC.